This entry lists 10 T cell receptor beta chains sequenced from one sample in a study of T cells in Graves' hyperthyroidism and ophthalmopathy. Amplified TCR beta CDR3 regions came from RNA transcripts. First-round RT-PCR of the TCR CDR3 relied on the HTBI primer set. Each CDR3 protein is one row after TCRdb ran MiXCR on the multiplex PCR reads. Of approximately 360,000 distinct CDR3 sequences listed, roughly 14% are singletons. Sequencing used blood. The receptor source for this set is a woman under 30 with Graves' hyperthyroidism that later progressed to Graves' ophthalmopathy.

This clonotype appeared many times. CDR3 coding DNA: TGTGCCTGGAGTGTACGCGGCAGAAGCGGCTACACCTTC. Translating it yields CAWSVRGRSGYTF. V and J are TRBV30 and TRBJ1-2; D is uncertain. The CDR3 is 13 residues long. The germline V gene encodes CDR1 GTSNPN and CDR2 SVGIG (reference sequence). V was cut by 0 bases and J by 8 bases, with 13 bases left in between. The full variable domain, in which reference TRBV30 and TRBJ1-2 provide the parts outside the CDR3, is SQTIHQWPATLVQPVGSPLSLECTVEGTSNPNLYWYRQAAGRGLQLLFYSVGIGQISSEVPQNLSASRPQDRQFILSSKKLLLSDSGFYLCAWSVRGRSGYTFGSGTRLTVV.

This clonotype has a count of ten or more. The rearrangement joins TRBV5-1 to TRBJ2-5, with 9 bases identical to TRBD1. Germline CDR1 is SGHRS and CDR2 is YFSETQ. V was clipped by 7 bases and J by 2 bases; unmatched bases: 3. The CDR3 has 13 amino acids. DNA for the CDR3: TGCGCCAGCCACAGGGGGCCTCAAGAGACCCAGTACTTC. Translated, it gives CASHRGPQETQYF.

This clonotype was observed at least ten times. This chain uses TRBV28 with TRBJ2-7; D is perhaps TRBD1 or TRBD2 (5 bases each). CDR1 is MDHEN, CDR2 SYDVKM, per germline. V was trimmed by 2 bases and J by 6 bases, leaving 14 bases between them. The CDR3 is 14 residues long. Here the CDR3 DNA reads TGTGCCAGCAGTTTAGCCGCAACGGGGCGCGAGCAGTACTTC. It is translated as CASSLAATGREQYF.

This clonotype has at least ten counts. V usage is TRBV28 and J usage is TRBJ2-1, with 10 bases lining up with TRBD2. V gave up 6 bases and J gave up 5 bases; unmatched junction bases: 10. Germline CDR1 and CDR2: MDHEN and SYDVKM. The CDR3 is 16 amino acids. The CDR3 sequence: CASSPPLAGANNEQFF. The CDR3 DNA follows: TGTGCCAGCAGCCCCCCCCTAGCGGGAGCAAACAATGAGCAGTTCTTC.

Ten or more counts support this clonotype. The J gene is TRBJ2-1, the V gene TRBV27; tentative D call: TRBD2 (6 bases). V was clipped by 2 bases and J by 3 bases, with 14 bases between them. Germline CDR1 MNHEY, CDR2 SMNVEV (reference sequence). The CDR3 loop spans 16 amino acids. CDR3 region: CASSLRGWSDYNEQFF. DNA of the CDR3: TGTGCCAGCAGTTTACGGGGGTGGAGTGACTACAATGAGCAGTTCTTC.

This clonotype was detected many times. The chain employs TRBV6-1 and TRBJ2-7, with 8 bases fitting TRBD2. Per germline, CDR1 MNHNS and CDR2 SASEGT. This CDR3 is 14 amino acids long. The junction had 8 bases not matched to a gene; V was cut back by 5 bases and J by 5 bases. The CDR3 is CASSTLAGGDEQYF. The DNA for the CDR3 is TGTGCCAGCAGTACCCTAGCGGGCGGGGACGAGCAGTACTTC.

This clonotype was found many times. The rearrangement links TRBV28 to TRBJ2-1; 11 nucleotides match TRBD2. The CDR3 runs to 16 residues. Germline V gene sequence: CDR1 MDHEN, CDR2 SYDVKM. V lost 2 bases, J lost 8 bases, and 8 bases stayed unmatched. The CDR3 is CASSLLAGGWVDEQFF. In nucleotides, the CDR3 is TGTGCCAGCAGTTTACTAGCGGGAGGTTGGGTGGATGAGCAGTTCTTC.

About this clonotype itself: A much larger clone lies a single base off, so this may be a read error. The chain links TRBV5-1 to TRBJ2-7; unclear D gene. The germline V gene encodes CDR1 SGHRS and CDR2 YFSETQ. This CDR3 is built from 15 residues. The CDR3 protein is CASSPDWASSYEPYF. DNA of the CDR3: TGCGCCAGCAGCCCTGACTGGGCGAGCTCCTACGAGCCGTACTTC.

This clonotype has a handful of counts. V usage is TRBV18 and J usage is TRBJ2-7; possibly TRBD1 for D (5 bases). Germline-derived CDR1 and CDR2 are KGHSH and LQKENI. With 3 bases removed from V and 5 bases from J, the gap between germline ends came to 20 bases. This CDR3 has 16 amino acids. The DNA of the CDR3 is TGTGCCAGCTCACCCCAACGGGCCCGAACAGGCAACGAGCAGTACTTC. As protein: CASSPQRARTGNEQYF.

This clonotype was detected only a few times. The V and J genes are TRBV19 and TRBJ1-1, with D hard to call. The CDR3 is 17 residues long. Germline V gives CDR1 LNHDA, CDR2 SQIVND (reference sequence). V lost 0 bases, J lost 2 bases, and 16 bases lay in between. This chain's CDR3 is CASSIDRVTDGNTEAFF. For the CDR3, the DNA is TGTGCCAGTAGTATAGATAGAGTCACAGATGGTAACACTGAAGCTTTCTTT.